The clone carrying this TCR beta chain came up many times. The library was built for alpha chains, so this beta chain is an off-target read and its size means little. TCRdb itself ran the 5' RACE reads through MiXCR, one entry per CDR3 protein. The repertoire holds roughly 15,000 distinct CDR3 sequences, with roughly 3.6% as singletons. Per the germline V gene, CDR1 is MNHEY and CDR2 is SVGAGI. CDR3 length: 15 amino acids. V was clipped by 7 bases and J by 2 bases, with 14 bases between them. Time point meaning: sample taken at primary tumor resection. Sequencing of whole RNA from tumor, nontumor lung or frozen PBMC involved no sorting. The data were taken from a study of spatial heterogeneity in lung cancer. Looking at the study overall: Across the raw uncorrected reads, a unique TCR and UMI combination was observed, on average, more than ten times.

The TCR comes from a male donor with early-stage non-small cell lung cancer. The genes are TRBV6-5 and TRBJ2-2; D not certain. The sample in question was normal lung tissue next to the tumor, obtained at surgery. The CDR3 loop is CASKLSGPNTGELFF. CDR3 DNA sequence: TGTGCCAGCAAACTTTCGGGCCCTAACACCGGGGAGCTGTTTTTT.